Following are 30 T cell receptor beta chains from one sample sequenced in a study of human T cells and chemical hapten exposure (TCRdb year 2021). Explained via the paper, the time point label denotes: healthy volunteer bleed at 2 weeks. Total RNA was isolated from unfractionated whole blood collected in Tempus Blood RNA tubes. The library came from RACE. Sequencing used a NextSeq 500. The raw public data were reprocessed by TCRdb itself: fastp quality trimming at Q25, MiXCR clonotype calling, in-frame beta chains only. Identical CDR3 proteins give one entry, which carries the most common genes and DNA. This sample gives roughly 130,000 distinct CDR3 sequences in total; around 8.2% of them show up just once. About 1.8% of the sample belongs to the ten largest clones. The specimen sequenced was whole blood. The receptors stem from a male donor in good health. Some clones in this sample may be carry-over from other donors' samples.

In its sample, this clonotype was seen a few times. The chain links TRBV14 to TRBJ1-3; TRBD1 aligns across 7 bases. Germline CDR1 SGHDN, CDR2 FVKESK. V trimming: 0 bases; J trimming: 0 bases; junction bases outside the gene matches: 5. This CDR3 is 17 amino acids long. CDR3 sequence: CASSQDRRDSSGNTIYF. The CDR3 coding sequence is TGTGCCAGCAGCCAAGACCGACGGGACAGCTCTGGAAACACCATATATTTT.

This clonotype has at least ten counts. V is TRBV7-2 and J is TRBJ2-5; D may be TRBD1 or TRBD2 (5 bases each). Germline-derived CDR1 and CDR2 are SGHTA and FQGNSA. Trimming stripped 1 base from V and 2 bases from J, with 14 bases between. The CDR3 contains 16 residues. CDR3 residues: CASSLESRGPQETQYF. The CDR3 DNA is TGTGCCAGCAGCTTAGAAAGCCGGGGCCCGCAAGAGACCCAGTACTTC.

This clonotype was recorded at least ten times. The chain uses TRBV20-1 and TRBJ1-1; weak D call: TRBD1 (5 bases). Germline values: CDR1 DFQATT, CDR2 SNEGSKA (reference sequence). The CDR3 consists of 12 residues. Trimming pared 5 bases from V and 1 base from J, leaving 8 bases between. In DNA form, the CDR3 reads TGCAGTGCTGCTACAGGGAACACTGAAGCTTTCTTT. It yields the protein CSAATGNTEAFF.

This clonotype came up many times. The chain uses TRBV7-2 and TRBJ2-1; weak D call: TRBD2 (6 bases). Germline-derived CDR1 and CDR2 are SGHTA and FQGNSA. This CDR3 region has 18 residues. Deletions cut 0 bases from V and 0 bases from J, with 15 bases between. The CDR3 loop is CASSLAGGPLSSYNEQFF. CDR3 DNA: TGTGCCAGCAGCTTAGCGGGGGGACCCCTGAGCTCCTACAATGAGCAGTTCTTC.

This clonotype was detected only a few times. The chain recombines TRBV27 with TRBJ2-5; TRBD2 matches at 12 bases. J lost 6 bases, V lost 5 bases, and 7 bases had no gene match. CDR1 is MNHEY and CDR2 is SMNVEV in the germline V gene (reference sequence). The CDR3 has 15 amino acids. In DNA, the CDR3 is TGTGCCAGCAGTCGGACTAGCGGGGCCGCACAGACCCAGTACTTC. Translated: CASSRTSGAAQTQYF.

The V and J genes are TRBV6-5 and TRBJ1-5; D call uncertain. The CDR3 runs to 13 residues. The V and J ends lost 0 bases and 3 bases respectively, with 3 bases between them. Germline V gene data show CDR1 as MNHEY and CDR2 as SVGAGI. The CDR3 coding sequence is TGTGCCAGCAGTTACTCTTACAATCAGCCCCAGCATTTT. This encodes CASSYSYNQPQHF.

The J gene is TRBJ2-5, the V gene TRBV5-6; 14 positions match TRBD2. The junction had 7 bases not matched to a gene; V was cut back by 4 bases and J by 2 bases. Germline loops: CDR1 SGHDT, CDR2 YYEEEE. The CDR3 covers 17 residues. For the CDR3, the DNA is TGTGCCAGCAGCCCCTTGACTAGCGGGAGGGGACAAGAGACCCAGTACTTC. Encoded protein: CASSPLTSGRGQETQYF.

This clonotype occurred many times. CDR3 loop: CASTPGQGYEQYF. CDR3 nucleotides: TGTGCCAGCACTCCGGGACAGGGCTACGAGCAGTACTTC. This chain connects TRBV2 to TRBJ2-7; TRBD1 aligns across 9 bases. The CDR3 consists of 13 residues. J gave up 3 bases and V 7 bases, and 4 bases lay outside the gene matches. The germline CDR1 and CDR2 sequences are SNHLY and FYNNEI.

This chain joins TRBV7-6 and TRBJ2-1; 8 bases align to TRBD2. The CDR3 covers 15 residues. Germline assignment: CDR1 SGHVS and CDR2 FNYEAQ. Trimming at V came to 2 bases and at J to 9 bases, leaving 9 bases not matched to a gene. The CDR3 is CASSLLSREGPEQFF. The CDR3 nucleotides read TGTGCCAGCAGCTTACTCAGTCGGGAGGGCCCTGAGCAGTTCTTC.

This clonotype was seen many times. The rearrangement links TRBV27 to TRBJ2-1; TRBD1 agrees at 7 bases. Germline CDR1 MNHEY, CDR2 SMNVEV (reference sequence). Trimming took 0 bases from V and 6 from J; bases not matched to a gene: 11. The CDR3 totals 17 residues. CDR3 bases: TGTGCCAGCAGTTTATCCCCTCAGGGGGTCCGGGGCAATGAGCAGTTCTTC. It yields the protein CASSLSPQGVRGNEQFF.

This clonotype occurred many times. The genes are TRBV2 and TRBJ2-3; D is ambiguous. This CDR3 is built from 15 residues. The germline CDR1 and CDR2 sequences are SNHLY and FYNNEI. V was trimmed by 2 bases and J by 1 base, leaving 10 bases between them. The CDR3 DNA is TGTGCCAGCAGTGAATTGGGGTCCGGCACAGATACGCAGTATTTT. Protein: CASSELGSGTDTQYF.

About this clonotype itself: This may be a read error: a much more frequent sequence differs by one nucleotide. This sequence joins TRBV29-1 and TRBJ2-1; no definite D call. With the DNA end fitting TRBJ2-7 better, the J assignment may be wrong. CDR1 and CDR2 from the germline V gene are SQVTM and ANQGSEA. CDR3 size: 12 residues. CDR3 loop: CSGAQGNNEQYF. CDR3 nucleotides: TGCAGCGGGGCGCAAGGGAACAATGAGCAGTACTTC.

In this sample, this clonotype turned up many times. The chain couples TRBV27 to TRBJ2-1, with 8 bases fitting TRBD2. There are 14 residues in the CDR3. V gave up 2 bases and J gave up 9 bases; unmatched junction bases: 6. The germline CDR1 and CDR2 sequences are MNHEY and SMNVEV (reference sequence). The CDR3 DNA follows: TGTGCCAGCAGTTTACCCGGGAGGGCGAGTGAGCAGTTCTTC. Residues: CASSLPGRASEQFF.

This clonotype has a handful of counts. This sequence joins TRBV12-3 or TRBV12-4 and TRBJ2-7; D is undetermined. V gave up 6 bases and J gave up 0 bases, with 12 bases separating them. This CDR3 region has 14 residues. The chain's CDR3 is CASSPAGVSYEQYF. CDR3 bases: TGTGCCAGCAGCCCCGCCGGAGTCTCCTACGAGCAGTACTTC.

This clonotype was detected many times. This chain connects TRBV7-9 to TRBJ1-1; D gene ambiguous. Trimming took off 5 bases at V and 0 bases at J, with 37 bases between the two ends. CDR1 SEHNR and CDR2 FQNEAQ come from the germline V gene (reference sequence). The CDR3 covers 23 residues. As DNA, the CDR3 is TGTGCCAGCAGCGACGCCGTAAGGACTCTTGCTAAGCTTTTGGTGGGAATGAACACTGAAGCTTTCTTT. Translating gives CASSDAVRTLAKLLVGMNTEAFF.

This clonotype was counted a few times. The chain uses TRBV7-8 and TRBJ2-3, with TRBD1 matching 8 bases. This CDR3 contains 15 residues. Germline loops: CDR1 SGHVS, CDR2 FQNEAQ. V shed 5 bases and J 2 bases; nucleotides not matched to a gene: 6. The CDR3 loop reads CASSPGQGNTDTQYF. In nucleotides, the CDR3 is TGTGCCAGCAGCCCCGGACAGGGCAACACAGATACGCAGTATTTT. Drawing the rest from reference TRBV7-8 and TRBJ2-3, the complete variable domain is GAGVSQSPRYKVAKRGQDVALRCDPISGHVSLFWYQQALGQGPEFLTYFQNEAQLDKSGLPSDRFFAERPEGSVSTLKIQRTQQEDSAVYLCASSPGQGNTDTQYFGPGTRLTVL.

This clonotype has a count of ten or more. The chain carries TRBV20-1 and TRBJ1-1, with D possibly TRBD1 on 5 matching bases. The V end lost 3 bases, the J end lost 5 bases, and 16 bases lay between the germline ends. The CDR3 contains 14 residues. The germline V gene has CDR1 DFQATT and CDR2 SNEGSKA (reference sequence). For the CDR3, the DNA is TGCAGTGCTAGTCCGGGACGAATAGATACTGAAGCTTTCTTT. As protein: CSASPGRIDTEAFF.

This clonotype was seen at least ten times. The chain employs TRBV5-1 and TRBJ2-5; 11 nucleotides line up with TRBD2. V lost 3 bases and J lost 5; bases outside the gene matches: 9. Per germline, CDR1 SGHRS and CDR2 YFSETQ. The CDR3 consists of 16 residues. The CDR3 is CASSSLEASGGETQYF. The CDR3 DNA reads TGCGCCAGCAGCTCACTCGAGGCTAGCGGGGGGGAGACCCAGTACTTC.

This clonotype was seen ten or more times. The V and J genes are TRBV11-2 and TRBJ1-6; tentative D call: TRBD1 (6 bases). V was cut by 3 bases and J by 7 bases, with 13 bases left in between. Germline-derived CDR1 and CDR2 are SGHAT and FQNNGV. The length of the CDR3 is 15 residues. CDR3 DNA sequence: TGTGCCAGCAGCTTGTATCAGGGGTCGAATTCACCCCTCCACTTT. It specifies CASSLYQGSNSPLHF.

This clonotype was counted between two and nine times. V gene TRBV20-1 combines with J gene TRBJ2-7; 14 bases fit TRBD2. Trimming took 6 bases from V and 6 from J; bases not matched to a gene: 19. The germline gives CDR1 DFQATT, CDR2 SNEGSKA (reference sequence). This CDR3 spans 18 amino acids. The CDR3 is CSASICLGLAGVGCEQYF. The DNA for the CDR3 is TGCAGTGCCAGCATCTGTTTGGGACTAGCGGGAGTGGGGTGCGAGCAGTACTTC.

Written as DNA, the CDR3 is TGTGCCAGCAGCTCGGGACTAGCGGGAGGGCTAGATACGCAGTATTTT. Protein sequence: CASSSGLAGGLDTQYF. This chain connects TRBV7-2 to TRBJ2-3; 16 bases are a match to TRBD2. The CDR3 runs to 16 residues. With V trimmed by 4 bases and J by 5 bases, 3 bases remained unmatched. Germline CDR1 reads SGHTA; CDR2 reads FQGNSA.

This clonotype came up a few times. The chain couples TRBV11-2 to TRBJ1-1, with D possibly matching TRBD1 (5 bases). Trimming removed 5 bases from V and 8 bases from J, with 6 bases in between. CDR1 SGHAT and CDR2 FQNNGV come from the germline V gene. This CDR3 is 10 amino acids long. This CDR3 is CASSPGEAFF. CDR3 nucleotide sequence: TGTGCCAGCAGCCCAGGGGAAGCTTTCTTT.

The chain carries TRBV20-1 and TRBJ2-3, with 9 bases matching TRBD2. CDR1 and CDR2 (germline): DFQATT, SNEGSKA (reference sequence). The junction had 10 bases not matched to a gene; V was cut back by 4 bases and J by 2 bases. This CDR3 comprises 16 residues. The CDR3: CSATFVASGVTDTQYF. The DNA for the CDR3 is TGCAGTGCTACCTTCGTGGCTAGCGGGGTCACAGATACGCAGTATTTT.

The table lists this clonotype with a few counts. This sequence joins TRBV4-1 and TRBJ2-7, with TRBD2 matching over 12 bases. Trimming took 3 bases from V and 6 from J; bases not matched to a gene: 9. This CDR3 contains 16 residues. Germline V CDR1 and CDR2: MGHRA, YSYEKL. In DNA, the CDR3 is TGCGCCAGCAGCCAGCCGCTAGCGGGAGGGCCCGTCGAGCAGTACTTC. It encodes CASSQPLAGGPVEQYF.

The chain uses TRBV6-5 and TRBJ2-7, with D possibly TRBD1 on 6 matching bases. The CDR3 has 14 amino acids. CDR1 MNHEY and CDR2 SVGAGI come from the germline V gene. V was pared by 5 bases and J by 0 bases, with 11 bases between. This chain's CDR3 is CASSRTASSYEQYF. The CDR3 DNA is TGTGCCAGCAGTCGGACAGCCAGCTCCTACGAGCAGTACTTC.

This clonotype was detected only a few times. This chain links TRBV2 with TRBJ1-2, with TRBD1 identical over 9 bases. This CDR3 has 15 amino acids. Germline-derived CDR1 and CDR2 are SNHLY and FYNNEI. Unmatched junction bases numbered 11, after V lost 4 bases and J lost 8 bases. DNA of the CDR3: TGTGCCAGCAGTGTCCGGGACAGGGAAGTTTTGGGCTACACCTTC. Translating it yields CASSVRDREVLGYTF.

Concerning this clonotype itself: Being one base from a much bigger clone, this may be a read error. CDR3: CASSPISMTGAGELFF. DNA of the CDR3: TGCGCCAGCAGCCCTATCTCGATGACAGGGGCCGGGGAGCTGTTTTTT. The chain carries TRBV5-1 and TRBJ2-2; 8 nucleotides line up with TRBD1. Germline CDR1 and CDR2: SGHRS and YFSETQ. With V trimmed by 4 bases and J by 6 bases, 11 bases remained unmatched. The CDR3 covers 16 residues.

This clonotype was seen many times. V usage is TRBV28 and J usage is TRBJ2-2, with a possible D match to TRBD2 (5 bases). Per germline, CDR1 MDHEN and CDR2 SYDVKM. Between the trimmed V and J ends, which lost 3 bases and 0 bases, there was a span of 11 bases. This CDR3 has 16 residues. For the CDR3, the DNA is TGTGCCAGCAGTTTTCTAGCAACTGCGAACACCGGGGAGCTGTTTTTT. This gives the protein CASSFLATANTGELFF.

The table lists this clonotype with a few counts. The J gene is TRBJ2-2, the V gene TRBV27; D is ambiguous. The germline gives CDR1 MNHEY, CDR2 SMNVEV (reference sequence). The CDR3 has 12 residues. Trimming shortened V by 5 bases and J by 8 bases, and 9 bases separated the two germline ends. CDR3 region: CASSPQFGELFF. The CDR3 region has the DNA TGTGCCAGCAGTCCACAATTTGGGGAGCTGTTTTTT.

This clonotype has a handful of counts. The chain is built from TRBV3-1 and TRBJ2-1; D is unclear. With 0 bases removed from V and 4 bases from J, the gap between germline ends came to 16 bases. The CDR3 runs to 17 residues. Germline V CDR1 and CDR2: LGHDT, YNNKEL (reference sequence). The CDR3 region has the DNA TGTGCCAGCAGCCAAGATACGCCTCTAGTAGGGTACAATGAGCAGTTCTTC. Its protein is CASSQDTPLVGYNEQFF.